This T cell receptor (beta chain) was retrieved from a study of tumor-infiltrating lymphocytes in primary liver carcinoma (dated by TCRdb to about 2017). About the full investigation: The five patients, three men and two women aged 30 to 69 years, had hepatocellular carcinoma (four) or combined HCC and intrahepatic cholangiocarcinoma (one). The study combined TCRbeta repertoire sequencing, expression microarrays and whole-exome sequencing across five regions of each liver tumor, with adjacent normal tissue and blood. The roughly 25 tumor region samples were profiled with Agilent mRNA microarrays so that TCRbeta repertoire diversity could be related to the local molecular phenotype. The tumors of the five patients were staged as T1-T3 N0M0, with maximum diameters ranging from roughly 4.2 to 10 cm. A total of around 35 specimens from 5 patients, comprising approximately 25 tumor regions, 5 adjacent noncancerous liver tissues and 5 peripheral blood samples, were covered by TCRbeta repertoire sequencing. Technical replicate repertoires showed high reproducibility, with mean shared-clone rates roughly 0.88 and correlation coefficients above 0.95. Samples yielded roughly 3.65 to 7.5 million productive TCRbeta reads; read depth did not differ significantly between tissue types. Points the paper makes about the study in general: Repertoire overlap was higher between tumor regions (mean around 36%) than tumor-adjacent (around 17%) or tumor-blood (roughly 14%) pairs, consistent with antigen-driven expansion. The top 250 clones made up a significantly larger repertoire fraction in tumors than in blood (p = 0.039). Only roughly 7-24% of top clones appeared in all five regions of a tumor, which suggests that tumor-infiltrating T cells are spatially heterogeneous. The study included only five or six patients, and the authors note findings should be validated in a larger study. Because only the TCR beta chain was sequenced and unpaired alpha chains were not captured, true repertoire diversity is likely underestimated. Comparison of CD4+ and CD8+ T cell repertoires was precluded by the use of bulk unsorted samples.

Without any cell sorting, total RNA and DNA were co-extracted from about 20-30 mg of bulk tissue using the AllPrep DNA/RNA mini kit. Between November 2015 and early 2016, 5 or 6 patients in China with histopathologically diagnosed primary liver carcinoma had their tumors surgically resected. Patients had chronic HBV infection and were treatment-naive at sampling. Each tumor was sampled at five spatially separated regions: the superior, inferior, left-lateral and right-lateral poles and the tumor centre. More than 85% viable tumor cells were found by histology in every tumor sample. Fresh tumor and adjacent tissue pieces were bisected; one half was stored in RNAlater at -80°C, the other sent for histology. The germline V gene specifies MNHNS as CDR1 and SASEGT as CDR2. The CDR3 is 19 amino acids long, termini counted. The CDR3 DNA has 57 bases and is translated from base 1. V and J lose 2 bases and 11 bases, and a span of 30 bases separates them.

Details on this clonotype: Its antigen is not yet known. A read error is likely, as this CDR3 ends without the conserved phenylalanine or tryptophan.

TCRbeta-specific cDNA was reverse-transcribed from 500 ng total RNA using a constant-region primer and ProtoScript II reverse transcriptase. The TCRbeta libraries were prepared through three rounds of nested multiplex PCR following a slightly modified ARM-PCR procedure. Each of the first two PCR rounds ran for nine to ten cycles and used multiplex TRBV1-TRBV30 forward primers together with a Cbeta reverse primer. A final 25-cycle PCR with Deep VentR polymerase added sample barcodes and Illumina adapters. Before sequencing, amplicons between 200 and 500 bp were purified from gel using a QIAquick gel extraction kit. An Illumina HiSeq 2500 was used to sequence the TCRbeta amplicons, generating 250-bp paired-end reads. On the authors' methods: Trimmomatic v0.33 was used to quality-trim the reads, and FLASH v1.2.11 was used to merge paired reads so that full CDR3 sequences could be recovered. V, D and J germline segments were assigned to the rearranged TCRbeta sequences using MiGEC v1.2.1b. Clonotype statistics and Shannon-Wiener diversity indices were computed with VDJtools v1.0.0. To cut down on sampling bias, every analysis after diversity analysis relied on just the 250 most abundant clonotypes from each sample. In-frame beta chains were kept once TCRdb had trimmed the public reads at Q25 with fastp and called clones with MiXCR. When rows share a CDR3 protein, they turn into one entry using the most common DNA and genes. The V and J calls were not made by the authors but by TCRdb's processing. For this sample there are 20,000 to 25,000 distinct CDR3 sequences; about 79% appear just once. Together, the top ten hold around 40% of the sample.

This clonotype was sampled from a young woman with primary liver carcinoma and hepatitis B virus infection. This chain joins TRBV6-1 to TRBJ2-2; the D call is tentative, TRBD1 or TRBD2, as each matches 6 bases. Sequenced sample: liver tumor tissue from sampling region 1. Read against the paper, the sample's cell subset or site label means: tumor region T1, superior pole. The CDR3: CASSETLPGGAANTVELFY. The nucleotide sequence is TGTGCCAGCAGTGAAACCCTCCCCGGGGGCGCCGCGAACACCGTTGAGCTGTTTTAT.